This T cell receptor beta chain was found in a study of T cell repertoires in cytomegalovirus infection. Across the study: Public TCR beta signatures were indicative of both CMV infection and a matching HLA type.

This clonotype was counted a few times. No antigen is known for it. TCRdb independently ran MiXCR on the reads; one entry per CDR3 protein. The data contain hundreds of thousands of distinct CDR3 sequences, around 24% of them singletons. Study-wide results and caveats: Summed public TCR beta family frequency identified CMV carriers bearing the relevant HLA. Clonotypes of TCR beta that were HLA-C-restricted and CMV-specific dominated the ex vivo response.

CDR3 length: 14 residues. V was shortened by 6 bases and J by 0 bases, with 12 bases between the two germline ends. Germline CDR1 reads MNHEY; CDR2 reads SMNVEV (reference sequence). The source of this sequence is a human donor in good health (CMV status not recorded). Some clones in this sample may be carry-over from other donors' samples. Source material: CD8+ T cells from PBMCs. The chain has TRBV27 and TRBJ2-7, with D perhaps matching TRBD1 (6 bases). Here the CDR3 reads CASSQGWSSYEQYF. CDR3 bases: TGTGCCAGCAGCCAGGGGTGGAGCTCCTACGAGCAGTACTTC.